The 24 T cell receptor beta chains given below trace back to one sample, sequenced in a study of blood T cell repertoires in COVID-19. Sequencing used immunoSEQ multiplex PCR; TCRdb keeps in-frame clones, though not all of them. The sample has about 350,000 clones, 88% seen once. Sample: peripheral blood. These TCRs come from a woman aged 70 to 79 with COVID-19, enrolled during active disease.

This chain connects TRBV19 to TRBJ1-3; D unclear. This CDR3 comprises 16 residues. Germline V lookup: CDR1 LNHDA, CDR2 SQIVND (reference sequence). V was cut by 8 bases and J by 0 bases, with 17 bases left in between. The CDR3: CASSLRVEYSGNTIYF. The CDR3 coding sequence is TGTGCCAGTTCCCTCCGTGTCGAGTACTCTGGAAACACCATATATTTT.

The chain carries TRBV28 and TRBJ2-4; 9 bases align to TRBD1. Germline trimming cut 2 bases from V and 8 bases from J; bases unmatched to any gene: 16. Germline CDR1 and CDR2: MDHEN and SYDVKM. CDR3 length: 18 amino acids. CDR3 protein: CASSLDPETGGSLYIQYF. CDR3 coding DNA: TGTGCCAGCAGTTTAGATCCGGAGACAGGGGGGAGTTTATACATTCAGTACTTC.

The chain has TRBV7-2 and TRBJ2-4; 11 bases map to TRBD2. V was clipped by 5 bases and J by 0 bases; unmatched bases: 9. This CDR3 is 18 amino acids long. The germline V gene has CDR1 SGHTA and CDR2 FQGNSA. The CDR3 reads CASSALAGGLLAKNIQYF. DNA of the CDR3: TGTGCCAGCAGCGCCCTAGCGGGGGGACTTCTAGCCAAAAACATTCAGTACTTC. Looking up the rest from reference TRBV7-2 and TRBJ2-4 gives the full variable domain: GAGVSQSPSNKVTEKGKDVELRCDPISGHTALYWYRQSLGQGLEFLIYFQGNSAPDKSGLPSDRFSAERTGGSVSTLTIQRTQQEDSAVYLCASSALAGGLLAKNIQYFGAGTRLSVL.

The rearrangement links TRBV19 to TRBJ1-1, with D unclear. The length of the CDR3 is 12 residues. V shed 6 bases and J shed 4 bases, with 9 bases lying between them. Germline V CDR1 and CDR2: LNHDA, SQIVND (reference sequence). The CDR3 here is CASREGFTEAFF. The CDR3 nucleotides are TGTGCCAGTAGAGAGGGTTTCACTGAAGCTTTCTTT.

DNA for the CDR3: TGTGCCAGCAGCTTAGAGAGCGGGGGGCCGACCTACGAGCAGTACTTC. This translates into CASSLESGGPTYEQYF. This chain links TRBV11-2 with TRBJ2-7, with 9 bases identical to TRBD2. The J segment lost 2 bases and the V segment lost 0 bases, leaving 5 bases of the junction unmatched. The CDR3 totals 16 residues. Looked up from germline, CDR1 is SGHAT and CDR2 is FQNNGV.

J is TRBJ2-1 and V is TRBV18, with 8 bases fitting TRBD1. V lost 4 bases and J lost 2; bases outside the gene matches: 10. The CDR3 is 17 residues long. In germline, CDR1 is KGHSH, CDR2 LQKENI. CDR3 sequence reads: CASSRVSTGGTYNEQFF. The CDR3 nucleotides read TGTGCCAGCTCACGGGTTTCAACAGGGGGAACCTACAATGAGCAGTTCTTC.

V usage is TRBV5-1 and J usage is TRBJ2-1; 11 positions match TRBD2. V shed 4 bases and J 9 bases; nucleotides not matched to a gene: 6. CDR1 and CDR2 (germline): SGHRS, YFSETQ. The CDR3 contains 14 residues. The CDR3 loop reads CASSPGTSGSEQFF. Written as DNA, the CDR3 is TGCGCCAGCAGCCCCGGGACTAGCGGCTCTGAGCAGTTCTTC.

V is TRBV10-1 and J is TRBJ1-2; D not resolved. Per germline, CDR1 WNHNN and CDR2 SYGVQD (reference sequence). The CDR3 is 13 amino acids. Between the trimmed V and J ends, which lost 0 bases and 4 bases, there was a span of 6 bases. In DNA, the CDR3 is TGCGCCAGCAGTGAGTCTGGCCCCTATGGCTACACCTTC. Its protein is CASSESGPYGYTF.

The J gene is TRBJ1-2, the V gene TRBV27; D is possibly TRBD1 (6 bases). The ends were cut back, 3 bases at V and 2 bases at J, with 7 bases in the middle. The CDR3 loop spans 13 amino acids. In germline, CDR1 is MNHEY, CDR2 SMNVEV (reference sequence). DNA of the CDR3: TGTGCCAGCAGTTTTGGACAGAACTATGGCTACACCTTC. Translated, it gives CASSFGQNYGYTF.

The chain joins TRBV15 to TRBJ1-5; D is possibly TRBD1 (6 bases). The V gene lost 0 bases and the J gene lost 7 bases, with 10 bases spanning the gap. This CDR3 comprises 14 residues. Germline-derived CDR1 and CDR2 are LNHNV and YYDKDF (reference sequence). The CDR3 DNA sequence: TGTGCCACCAGCAGAGAGGGGGCAGGACAGCCCCAGCATTTT. Amino acids: CATSREGAGQPQHF.

This clone has a handful of counts. The chain carries TRBV2 and TRBJ2-3, with TRBD2 matching over 13 bases. This CDR3 has 17 residues. CDR1 is SNHLY and CDR2 is FYNNEI in the germline V gene. The V segment lost 6 bases and the J segment 6 bases; nucleotides outside the gene matches: 12. The CDR3, as DNA: TGTGCCAGCAGCTTTCCACTAGCGGGGGGGCCTGCCGATACGCAGTATTTT. Protein product: CASSFPLAGGPADTQYF.

The chain links TRBV11-2 to TRBJ1-6, with 7 bases identical to TRBD1. This CDR3 spans 16 amino acids. V gave up 5 bases and J gave up 7 bases; unmatched junction bases: 11. Germline V gene sequence: CDR1 SGHAT, CDR2 FQNNGV. DNA of the CDR3: TGTGCCAGCAGCGACACCAGGGGGGCACCCAATTCACCCCTCCACTTT. This sequence encodes CASSDTRGAPNSPLHF.

The V gene is TRBV28, the J gene TRBJ2-7; D call uncertain. Trimming removed 8 bases at V and 1 base at J, with 9 bases between. This CDR3 is 12 amino acids long. The germline gives CDR1 MDHEN, CDR2 SYDVKM. The CDR3 sequence is CASFAVSYEQYF. The CDR3 bases are TGTGCCAGCTTCGCAGTTTCCTACGAGCAGTACTTC. The full variable domain, completed using reference TRBV28 and TRBJ2-7, is DVKVTQSSRYLVKRTGEKVFLECVQDMDHENMFWYRQDPGLGLRLIYFSYDVKMKEKGDIPEGYSVSREKKERFSLILESASTNQTSMYLCASFAVSYEQYFGPGTRLTVT.

The genes are TRBV28 and TRBJ1-1, with D perhaps TRBD1 (6 bases). This CDR3 contains 14 residues. Trimming stripped 4 bases from V and 4 bases from J, with 13 bases between. From germline, CDR1 is MDHEN and CDR2 SYDVKM. CDR3 nucleotides: TGTGCCAGCAGTTCGGGGGGCTTGGGCACTGAAGCTTTCTTT. Translated, it gives CASSSGGLGTEAFF.

V gene TRBV27 combines with J gene TRBJ1-1; no firm D call. The CDR3 is 15 residues long. Per the germline V gene, CDR1 is MNHEY and CDR2 is SMNVEV (reference sequence). Between the trimmed V and J ends, which lost 2 bases and 0 bases, there was a span of 10 bases. CDR3 region: CASSLRYEMNTEAFF. The CDR3 region has the DNA TGTGCCAGCAGTTTAAGATACGAGATGAACACTGAAGCTTTCTTT.

The chain recombines TRBV5-6 with TRBJ1-3, with D maybe TRBD1 (5 bases). Trimming removed 7 bases at V and 0 bases at J, with 14 bases between. CDR3 length: 15 amino acids. Per germline, CDR1 SGHDT and CDR2 YYEEEE. The CDR3 nucleotides are TGTGCCAGCTTCGGGGGACGCAACTCTGGAAACACCATATATTTT. Its translation: CASFGGRNSGNTIYF.

CDR3 sequence reads: CASSYGRTYTDTQYF. The CDR3 DNA is TGTGCCAGCAGTTACGGGCGGACTTACACAGATACGCAGTATTTT. V gene TRBV6-5 combines with J gene TRBJ2-3, with TRBD2 as a possible D gene (5 bases). Trimming took off 2 bases at V and 2 bases at J, with 11 bases between the two ends. The CDR3 totals 15 residues. Germline lookup yields CDR1 MNHEY and CDR2 SVGAGI.

The rearrangement links TRBV28 to TRBJ1-3, with 7 bases matching TRBD1. The CDR3 has 15 amino acids. CDR1 and CDR2 (germline): MDHEN, SYDVKM. V shed 3 bases, J shed 4 bases, and the junction held 6 bases outside the gene matches. The CDR3 region is CASSFEGARGNTIYF. In DNA form, the CDR3 reads TGTGCCAGCAGTTTTGAGGGGGCGCGAGGAAACACCATATATTTT.

As concerns this clone: The same CDR3 also results from other DNA sequences found in this sample. The gene calls are TRBV2 and TRBJ1-1; TRBD1 matches at 10 bases. Germline CDR1 is SNHLY and CDR2 is FYNNEI. Unmatched junction bases numbered 3, after V lost 7 bases and J lost 4 bases. The CDR3 has 13 amino acids. CDR3 DNA sequence: TGTGCCAGCACTCGGACAGGGGGCACTGAAGCTTTCTTT. Its translation is CASTRTGGTEAFF. Drawing the rest from reference TRBV2 and TRBJ1-1, the complete variable domain is EPEVTQTPSHQVTQMGQEVILRCVPISNHLYFYWYRQILGQKVEFLVSFYNNEISEKSEIFDDQFSVERPDGSNFTLKIRSTKLEDSAMYFCASTRTGGTEAFFGQGTRLTVV.

CDR3 loop: CASSPNLPGQDGYTF. The CDR3, as DNA: TGCGCCAGCAGCCCCAACCTGCCGGGACAGGATGGCTACACCTTC. V and J are TRBV4-1 and TRBJ1-2, with TRBD1 matching 8 bases. Germline CDR1 MGHRA, CDR2 YSYEKL. Trimming removed 4 bases from V and 6 bases from J; junction bases left unmatched: 10. This CDR3 contains 15 residues.

This chain uses TRBV5-6 with TRBJ1-2; TRBD1 might be the D (6 bases). This CDR3 has 14 amino acids. Germline CDR1 reads SGHDT; CDR2 reads YYEEEE. V was pared by 1 base and J by 5 bases, with 12 bases between. The CDR3 sequence: CASSLFAGTYGYTF. The DNA of the CDR3 is TGTGCCAGCAGCTTGTTCGCAGGGACATATGGCTACACCTTC.

CDR3 DNA sequence: TGTGCCAGCAGTTACTTGCGGGGCTCTGAAGCTTTCTTT. This encodes CASSYLRGSEAFF. This chain connects TRBV6-5 to TRBJ1-1; perhaps TRBD1 as D (5 bases). The V gene's germline CDR1 is MNHEY and CDR2 SVGAGI. The CDR3 has 13 residues. V gave up 1 base and J gave up 6 bases, with 9 bases separating them.

J is TRBJ2-5 and V is TRBV9; 9 bases line up with TRBD2. The CDR3 extends over 16 amino acids. Trimming cost V 3 bases and J 2 bases; bases outside gene matches: 8. The germline V gene has CDR1 SGDLS and CDR2 YYNGEE. The DNA for the CDR3 is TGTGCCAGCAGCGGGTCAGCGGGGGGCCAACAAGAGACCCAGTACTTC. It yields the protein CASSGSAGGQQETQYF.

The genes are TRBV7-9 and TRBJ2-3, with D tentatively TRBD1 (6 bases). Germline V lookup: CDR1 SEHNR, CDR2 FQNEAQ (reference sequence). V lost 5 bases, J lost 2 bases, and 11 bases lay in between. The CDR3 is 14 amino acids. In nucleotides, the CDR3 is TGTGCCAGCAGCCAGGGGTTTGACACAGATACGCAGTATTTT. This encodes CASSQGFDTDTQYF.